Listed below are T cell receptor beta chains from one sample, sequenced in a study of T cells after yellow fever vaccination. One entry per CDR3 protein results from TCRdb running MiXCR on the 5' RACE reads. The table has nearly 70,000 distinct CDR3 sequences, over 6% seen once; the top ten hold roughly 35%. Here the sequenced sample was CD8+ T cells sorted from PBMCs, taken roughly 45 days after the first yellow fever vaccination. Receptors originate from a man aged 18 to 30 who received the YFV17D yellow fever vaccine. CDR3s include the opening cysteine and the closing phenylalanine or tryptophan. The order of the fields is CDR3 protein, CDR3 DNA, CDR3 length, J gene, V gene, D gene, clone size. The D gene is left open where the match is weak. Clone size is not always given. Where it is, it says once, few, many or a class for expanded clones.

cdr3_aa: CASSLVGGGTGEQFF; cdr3_nt: TGCGCCAGCAGCTTGGTTGGCGGGGGTACGGGTGAGCAGTTCTTC; cdr3_length: 15; j_call: TRBJ2-1; v_call: TRBV5-1; d_call: TRBD2; clone_size: -
cdr3_aa: CASSVGTGITDTQYF; cdr3_nt: TGTGCCAGCAGCGTAGGGACAGGGATCACAGATACGCAGTATTTT; cdr3_length: 15; j_call: TRBJ2-3; v_call: TRBV9; d_call: TRBD1; clone_size: many
cdr3_aa: CSVDGQENTGELFF; cdr3_nt: TGCAGCGTTGACGGACAGGAAAACACCGGGGAGCTGTTTTTT; cdr3_length: 14; j_call: TRBJ2-2; v_call: TRBV29-1; d_call: TRBD1; clone_size: many
cdr3_aa: CSAPRDRLNTEAFF; cdr3_nt: TGCAGTGCCCCCAGGGACAGGCTGAACACTGAAGCTTTCTTT; cdr3_length: 14; j_call: TRBJ1-1; v_call: TRBV20-1; d_call: TRBD1; clone_size: many
cdr3_aa: CASSSNPGYQPQHF; cdr3_nt: TGTGCCAGCAGTTCAAACCCGGGGTATCAGCCCCAGCATTTT; cdr3_length: 14; j_call: TRBJ1-5; v_call: TRBV12-3/TRBV12-4; d_call: -; clone_size: many
cdr3_aa: CAWTAGGSYEQYF; cdr3_nt: TGTGCCTGGACGGCGGGGGGGTCCTACGAGCAGTACTTC; cdr3_length: 13; j_call: TRBJ2-7; v_call: TRBV30; d_call: TRBD2; clone_size: -
cdr3_aa: CASSLSLEQYF; cdr3_nt: TGTGCCAGCAGCTTGTCCCTAGAGCAGTACTTC; cdr3_length: 11; j_call: TRBJ2-7; v_call: TRBV7-9; d_call: -; clone_size: many
cdr3_aa: CSASLDRVPDGYTF; cdr3_nt: TGCAGTGCTAGCTTGGACAGGGTCCCGGATGGCTACACCTTC; cdr3_length: 14; j_call: TRBJ1-2; v_call: TRBV20-1; d_call: TRBD1; clone_size: many
cdr3_aa: CASSLSGQANTGELFF; cdr3_nt: TGTGCCAGCAGCTTATCTGGGCAGGCGAACACCGGGGAGCTGTTTTTT; cdr3_length: 16; j_call: TRBJ2-2; v_call: TRBV11-2; d_call: -; clone_size: -
cdr3_aa: CASSLVFPLTQYF; cdr3_nt: TGCGCCAGCAGCTTGGTGTTCCCACTTACGCAGTATTTT; cdr3_length: 13; j_call: TRBJ2-3; v_call: TRBV5-1; d_call: -; clone_size: many
cdr3_aa: CASSLRGGGTTEAFF; cdr3_nt: TGTGCCAGCAGCTTGCGGGGAGGAGGGACCACTGAAGCTTTCTTT; cdr3_length: 15; j_call: TRBJ1-1; v_call: TRBV7-2; d_call: -; clone_size: many
cdr3_aa: CASSQAVGVENIQYF; cdr3_nt: TGCGCCAGCAGCCAAGCTGTGGGGGTTGAAAACATTCAGTACTTC; cdr3_length: 15; j_call: TRBJ2-4; v_call: TRBV4-3; d_call: -; clone_size: many
cdr3_aa: CSAPDRGETQYF; cdr3_nt: TGCAGTGCTCCGGACAGGGGAGAGACCCAGTACTTC; cdr3_length: 12; j_call: TRBJ2-5; v_call: TRBV20-1; d_call: TRBD1; clone_size: few
cdr3_aa: CASSQGRGPLGNQPQHF; cdr3_nt: TGTGCCAGCAGCCAAGGCAGGGGGCCATTGGGCAATCAGCCCCAGCATTTT; cdr3_length: 17; j_call: TRBJ1-5; v_call: TRBV3-1; d_call: TRBD1; clone_size: few
cdr3_aa: CASHRDTGPGFYGYTF; cdr3_nt: TGTGCCAGCCACCGGGACACCGGGCCAGGCTTCTATGGCTACACCTTC; cdr3_length: 16; j_call: TRBJ1-2; v_call: TRBV7-9; d_call: -; clone_size: -
cdr3_aa: CASSPAASQPQHF; cdr3_nt: TGTGCCAGCAGCCCAGCGGCGAGTCAGCCCCAGCATTTT; cdr3_length: 13; j_call: TRBJ1-5; v_call: TRBV6-5; d_call: -; clone_size: -
cdr3_aa: CASSQAVSGVHEQFF; cdr3_nt: TGCGCCAGCAGCCAAGCGGTTAGCGGGGTCCATGAGCAGTTCTTC; cdr3_length: 15; j_call: TRBJ2-1; v_call: TRBV4-1; d_call: TRBD2; clone_size: -